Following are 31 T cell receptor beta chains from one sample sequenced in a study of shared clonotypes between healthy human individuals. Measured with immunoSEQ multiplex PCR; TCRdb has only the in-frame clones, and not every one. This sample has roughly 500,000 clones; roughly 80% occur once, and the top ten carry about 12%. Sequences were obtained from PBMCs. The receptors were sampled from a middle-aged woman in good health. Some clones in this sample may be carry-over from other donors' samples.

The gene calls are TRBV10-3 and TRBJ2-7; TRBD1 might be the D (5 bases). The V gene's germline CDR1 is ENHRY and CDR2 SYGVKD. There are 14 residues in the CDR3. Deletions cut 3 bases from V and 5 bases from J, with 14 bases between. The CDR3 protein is CAISESQGNDEQYF. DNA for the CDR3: TGTGCCATCAGTGAAAGCCAGGGTAACGACGAGCAGTACTTC.

The CDR3 spells CASSLRHVAGVLVKQFF. The CDR3, as DNA: TGTGCCAGCAGCTTGCGGCACGTAGCGGGAGTATTGGTTAAGCAGTTCTTC. The chain has TRBV7-9 and TRBJ2-1, with 9 bases fitting TRBD2. Germline V gene lookup returns CDR1 SEHNR and CDR2 FQNEAQ (reference sequence). The CDR3 is 17 residues long. Losses at the gene ends were 3 bases for V and 11 bases for J; bases not matched to a gene: 17.

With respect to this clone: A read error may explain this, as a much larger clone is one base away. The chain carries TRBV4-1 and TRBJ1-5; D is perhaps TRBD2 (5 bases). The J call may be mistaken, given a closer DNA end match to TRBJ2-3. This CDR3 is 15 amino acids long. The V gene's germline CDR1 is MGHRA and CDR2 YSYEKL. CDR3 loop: CASTRTGVLGQPQYF. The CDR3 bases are TGCGCCAGCACCCGAACCGGGGTTCTGGGTCAGCCCCAGTATTTT.

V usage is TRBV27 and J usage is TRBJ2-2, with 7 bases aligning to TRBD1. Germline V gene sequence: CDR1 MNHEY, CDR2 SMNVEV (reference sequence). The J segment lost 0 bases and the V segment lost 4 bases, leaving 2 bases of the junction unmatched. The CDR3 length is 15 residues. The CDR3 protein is CASSSQGTNTGELFF. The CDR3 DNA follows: TGTGCCAGCAGTTCACAGGGGACGAACACCGGGGAGCTGTTTTTT.

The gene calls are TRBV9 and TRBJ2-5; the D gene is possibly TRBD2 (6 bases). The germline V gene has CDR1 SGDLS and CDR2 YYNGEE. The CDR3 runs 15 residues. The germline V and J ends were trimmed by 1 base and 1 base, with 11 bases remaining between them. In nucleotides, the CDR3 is TGTGCCAGCAGCGTACAAACGGAGGGCCAAGAGACCCAGTACTTC. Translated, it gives CASSVQTEGQETQYF. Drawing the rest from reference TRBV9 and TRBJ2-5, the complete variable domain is DSGVTQTPKHLITATGQRVTLRCSPRSGDLSVYWYQQSLDQGLQFLIQYYNGEERAKGNILERFSAQQFPDLHSELNLSSLELGDSALYFCASSVQTEGQETQYFGPGTRLLVL.

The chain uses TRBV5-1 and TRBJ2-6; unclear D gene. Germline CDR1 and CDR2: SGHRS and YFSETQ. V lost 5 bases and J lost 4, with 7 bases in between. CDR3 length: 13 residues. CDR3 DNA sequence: TGCGCCAGCAGGTCCGGCGGGGCCAACGTCCTGACTTTC. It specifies CASRSGGANVLTF.

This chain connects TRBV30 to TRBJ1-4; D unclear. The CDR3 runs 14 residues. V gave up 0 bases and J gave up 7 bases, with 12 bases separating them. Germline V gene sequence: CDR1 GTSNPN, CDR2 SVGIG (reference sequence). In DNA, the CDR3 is TGTGCCTGGAGTGTCGCAGAGGGAGCTGAAAAACTGTTTTTT. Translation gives CAWSVAEGAEKLFF.

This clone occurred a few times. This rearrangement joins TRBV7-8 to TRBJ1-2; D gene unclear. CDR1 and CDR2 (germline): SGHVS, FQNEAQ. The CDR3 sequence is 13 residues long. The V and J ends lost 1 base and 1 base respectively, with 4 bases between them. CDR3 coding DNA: TGTGCCAGCAGCTTAGATCATAACTATGGCTACACCTTC. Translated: CASSLDHNYGYTF.

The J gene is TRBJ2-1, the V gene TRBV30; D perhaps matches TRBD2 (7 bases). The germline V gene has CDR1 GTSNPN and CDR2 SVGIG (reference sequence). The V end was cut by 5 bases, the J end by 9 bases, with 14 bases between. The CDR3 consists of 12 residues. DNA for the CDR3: TGTGCCTGGGGCCGGGGGGCGGTTGAGCAGTTCTTC. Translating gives CAWGRGAVEQFF.

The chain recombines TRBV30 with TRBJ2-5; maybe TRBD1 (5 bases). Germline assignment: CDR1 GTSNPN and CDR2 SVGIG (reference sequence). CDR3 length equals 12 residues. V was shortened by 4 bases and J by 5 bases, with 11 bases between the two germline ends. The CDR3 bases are TGTGCCTGGAACCAGGGCGTGGAGACCCAGTACTTC. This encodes CAWNQGVETQYF.

CDR3 loop: CASTLDGSSYEQYF. In DNA, the CDR3 is TGTGCCAGCACCCTAGACGGAAGCTCCTACGAGCAGTACTTC. The genes are TRBV2 and TRBJ2-7, with D hard to call. V was shortened by 7 bases and J by 0 bases, with 13 bases between the two germline ends. This CDR3 is built from 14 residues. Looked up from germline, CDR1 is SNHLY and CDR2 is FYNNEI.

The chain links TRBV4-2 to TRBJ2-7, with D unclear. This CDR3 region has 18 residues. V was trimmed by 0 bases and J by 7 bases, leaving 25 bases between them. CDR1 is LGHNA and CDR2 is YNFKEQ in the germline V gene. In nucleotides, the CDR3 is TGTGCCAGCAGCCAAGATAACGTGGGGTCCCTATCCGCGCGGGAGCAGTACTTC. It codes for CASSQDNVGSLSAREQYF.

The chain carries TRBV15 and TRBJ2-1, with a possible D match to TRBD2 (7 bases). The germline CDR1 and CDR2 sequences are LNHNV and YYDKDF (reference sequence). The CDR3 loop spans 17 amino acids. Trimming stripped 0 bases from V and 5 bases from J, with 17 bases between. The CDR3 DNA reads TGTGCCACCAGCAGAGATGGGGGCGCGGGAGTCGACAATGAGCAGTTCTTC. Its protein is CATSRDGGAGVDNEQFF.

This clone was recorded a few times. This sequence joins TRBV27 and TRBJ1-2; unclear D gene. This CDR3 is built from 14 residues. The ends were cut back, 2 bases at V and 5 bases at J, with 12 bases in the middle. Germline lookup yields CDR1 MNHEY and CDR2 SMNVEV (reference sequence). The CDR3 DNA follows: TGTGCCAGCAGTTTAGGGCCGTTCGGGTATGGCTACACCTTC. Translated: CASSLGPFGYGYTF.

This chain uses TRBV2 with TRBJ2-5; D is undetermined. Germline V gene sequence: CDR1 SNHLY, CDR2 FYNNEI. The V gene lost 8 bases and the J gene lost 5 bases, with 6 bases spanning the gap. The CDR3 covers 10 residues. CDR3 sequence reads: CASEEETQYF. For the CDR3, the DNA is TGTGCCAGCGAGGAGGAGACCCAGTACTTC.

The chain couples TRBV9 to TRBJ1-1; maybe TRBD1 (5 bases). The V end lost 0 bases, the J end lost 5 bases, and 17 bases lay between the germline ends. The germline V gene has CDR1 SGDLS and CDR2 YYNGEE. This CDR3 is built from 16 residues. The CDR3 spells CASSVGPSPGDTEAFF. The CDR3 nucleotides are TGTGCCAGCAGCGTAGGTCCCTCTCCGGGGGATACTGAAGCTTTCTTT.

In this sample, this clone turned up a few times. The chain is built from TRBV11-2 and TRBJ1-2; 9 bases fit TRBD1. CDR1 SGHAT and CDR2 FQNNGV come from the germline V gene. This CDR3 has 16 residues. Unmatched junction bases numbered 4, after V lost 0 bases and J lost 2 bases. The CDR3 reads CASSLDQGTGNYGYTF. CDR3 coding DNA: TGTGCCAGCAGCTTAGATCAGGGGACAGGGAACTATGGCTACACCTTC. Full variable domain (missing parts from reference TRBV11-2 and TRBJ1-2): EAGVAQSPRYKIIEKRQSVAFWCNPISGHATLYWYQQILGQGPKLLIQFQNNGVVDDSQLPKDRFSAERLKGVDSTLKIQPAKLEDSAVYLCASSLDQGTGNYGYTFGSGTRLTVV.

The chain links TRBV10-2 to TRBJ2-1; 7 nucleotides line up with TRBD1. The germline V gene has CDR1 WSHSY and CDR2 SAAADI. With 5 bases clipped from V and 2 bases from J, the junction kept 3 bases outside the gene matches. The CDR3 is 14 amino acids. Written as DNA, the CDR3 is TGCGCCAGCAGTCGGGACAGTACCTACAATGAGCAGTTCTTC. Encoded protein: CASSRDSTYNEQFF.

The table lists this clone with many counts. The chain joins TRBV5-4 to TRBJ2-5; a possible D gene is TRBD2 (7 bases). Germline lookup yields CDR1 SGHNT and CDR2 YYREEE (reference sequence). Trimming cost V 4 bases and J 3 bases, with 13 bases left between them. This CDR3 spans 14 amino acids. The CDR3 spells CASSGGGREETQYF. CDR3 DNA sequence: TGTGCCAGCAGCGGCGGGGGCCGCGAAGAGACCCAGTACTTC.

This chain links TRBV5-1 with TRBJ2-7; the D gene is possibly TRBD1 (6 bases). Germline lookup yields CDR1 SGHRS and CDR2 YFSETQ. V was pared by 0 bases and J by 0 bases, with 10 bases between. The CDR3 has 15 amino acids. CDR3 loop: CASSLDGQSSYEQYF. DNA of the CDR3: TGCGCCAGCAGCTTGGATGGACAGAGCTCCTACGAGCAGTACTTC.

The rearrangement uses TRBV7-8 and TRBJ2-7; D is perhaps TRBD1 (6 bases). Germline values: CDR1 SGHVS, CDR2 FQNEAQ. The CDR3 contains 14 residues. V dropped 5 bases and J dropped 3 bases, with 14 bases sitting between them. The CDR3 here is CASSIRDTVYEQYF. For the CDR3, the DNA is TGTGCCAGCAGCATCCGGGACACGGTCTACGAGCAGTACTTC.

CDR3 in DNA: TGTGCCAGCAGTTCCCCAGGGGGGGGCACGGAGACCCAGTACTTC. Encoded protein: CASSSPGGGTETQYF. The chain couples TRBV28 to TRBJ2-5, with D possibly called TRBD1 or TRBD2 (7 bases each). Looked up from germline, CDR1 is MDHEN and CDR2 is SYDVKM. V was pared by 4 bases and J by 5 bases, with 17 bases between. This CDR3 is 15 amino acids long.

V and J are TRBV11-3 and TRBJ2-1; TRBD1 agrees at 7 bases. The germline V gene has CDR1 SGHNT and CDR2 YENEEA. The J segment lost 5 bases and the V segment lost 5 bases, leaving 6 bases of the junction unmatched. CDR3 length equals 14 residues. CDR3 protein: CASSHLGQHNEQFF. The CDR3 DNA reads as TGTGCCAGCAGCCACCTGGGACAGCACAATGAGCAGTTCTTC.

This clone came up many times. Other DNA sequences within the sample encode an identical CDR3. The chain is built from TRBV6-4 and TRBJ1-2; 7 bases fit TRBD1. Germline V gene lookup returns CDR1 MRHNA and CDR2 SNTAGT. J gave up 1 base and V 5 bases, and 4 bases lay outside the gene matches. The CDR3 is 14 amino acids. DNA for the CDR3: TGTGCCAGCAGTCGGGACAGAAGTAACTATGGCTACACCTTC. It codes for CASSRDRSNYGYTF.

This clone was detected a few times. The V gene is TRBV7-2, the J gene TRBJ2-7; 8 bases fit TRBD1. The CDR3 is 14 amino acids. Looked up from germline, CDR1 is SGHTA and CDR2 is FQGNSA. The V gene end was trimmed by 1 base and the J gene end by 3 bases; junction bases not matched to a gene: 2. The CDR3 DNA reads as TGTGCCAGCAGCTTAGGGACAGGGAGCTACGAGCAGTACTTC. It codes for CASSLGTGSYEQYF.

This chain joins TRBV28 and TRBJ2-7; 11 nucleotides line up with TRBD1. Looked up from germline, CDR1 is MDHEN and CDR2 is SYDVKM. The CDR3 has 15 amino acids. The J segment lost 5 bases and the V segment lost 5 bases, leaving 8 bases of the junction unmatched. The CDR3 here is CASSPGQGAQNEQYF. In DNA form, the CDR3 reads TGTGCCAGCAGTCCCGGACAGGGGGCGCAGAACGAGCAGTACTTC.

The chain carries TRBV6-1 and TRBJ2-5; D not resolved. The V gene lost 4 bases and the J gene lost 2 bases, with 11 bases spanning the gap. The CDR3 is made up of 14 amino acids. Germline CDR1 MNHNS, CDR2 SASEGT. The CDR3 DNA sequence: TGTGCCAGCAGTGTCAGGAGAACACAAGAGACCCAGTACTTC. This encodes CASSVRRTQETQYF.

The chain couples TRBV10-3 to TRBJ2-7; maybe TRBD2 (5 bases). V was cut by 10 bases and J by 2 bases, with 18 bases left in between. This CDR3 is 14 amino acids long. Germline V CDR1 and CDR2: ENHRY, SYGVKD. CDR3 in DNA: TGTGCCACCCACCCACTAAACGGGGCCTACGAGCAGTACTTC. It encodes CATHPLNGAYEQYF.

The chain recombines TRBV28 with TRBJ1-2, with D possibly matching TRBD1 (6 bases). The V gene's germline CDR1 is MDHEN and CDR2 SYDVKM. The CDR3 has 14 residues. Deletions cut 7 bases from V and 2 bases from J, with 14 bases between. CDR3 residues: CASTGDQGNYGYTF. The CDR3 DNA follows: TGTGCCAGCACCGGGGACCAGGGGAACTATGGCTACACCTTC.

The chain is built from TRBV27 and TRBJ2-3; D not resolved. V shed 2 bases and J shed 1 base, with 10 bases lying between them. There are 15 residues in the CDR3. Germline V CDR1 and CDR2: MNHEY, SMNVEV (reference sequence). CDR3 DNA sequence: TGTGCCAGCAGTTTAGGGGTTGGGGGCACAGATACGCAGTATTTT. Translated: CASSLGVGGTDTQYF.

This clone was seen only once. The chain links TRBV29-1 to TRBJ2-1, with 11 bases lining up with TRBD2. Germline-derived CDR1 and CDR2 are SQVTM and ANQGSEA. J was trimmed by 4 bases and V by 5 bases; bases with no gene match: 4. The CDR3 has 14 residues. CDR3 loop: CSVTTSGAYNEQFF. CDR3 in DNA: TGCAGCGTTACGACTAGCGGGGCATACAATGAGCAGTTCTTC.